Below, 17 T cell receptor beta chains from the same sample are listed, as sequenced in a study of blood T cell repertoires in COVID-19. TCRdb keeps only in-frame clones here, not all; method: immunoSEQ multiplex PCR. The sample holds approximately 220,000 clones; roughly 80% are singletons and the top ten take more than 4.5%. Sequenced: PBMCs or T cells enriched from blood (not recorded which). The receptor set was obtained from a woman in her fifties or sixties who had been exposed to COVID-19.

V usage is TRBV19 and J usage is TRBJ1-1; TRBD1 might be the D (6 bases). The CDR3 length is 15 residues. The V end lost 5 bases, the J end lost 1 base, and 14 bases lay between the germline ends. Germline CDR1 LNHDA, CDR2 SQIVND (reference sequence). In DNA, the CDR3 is TGTGCCAGTAGTGGGTTCAGGGGAAAGAACACTGAAGCTTTCTTT. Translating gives CASSGFRGKNTEAFF.

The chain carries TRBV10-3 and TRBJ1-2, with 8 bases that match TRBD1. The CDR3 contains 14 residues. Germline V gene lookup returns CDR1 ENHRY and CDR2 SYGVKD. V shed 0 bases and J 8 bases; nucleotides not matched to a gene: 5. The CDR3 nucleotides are TGTGCCATCAGTGAGTCTCCCCGGACAGGGGGCTACACCTTC. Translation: CAISESPRTGGYTF.

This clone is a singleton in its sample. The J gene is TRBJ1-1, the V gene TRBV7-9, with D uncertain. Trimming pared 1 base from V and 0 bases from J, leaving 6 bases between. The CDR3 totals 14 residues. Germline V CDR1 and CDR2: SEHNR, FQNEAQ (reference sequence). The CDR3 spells CASSLGAVNTEAFF. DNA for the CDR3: TGTGCCAGCAGCTTAGGGGCAGTGAACACTGAAGCTTTCTTT.

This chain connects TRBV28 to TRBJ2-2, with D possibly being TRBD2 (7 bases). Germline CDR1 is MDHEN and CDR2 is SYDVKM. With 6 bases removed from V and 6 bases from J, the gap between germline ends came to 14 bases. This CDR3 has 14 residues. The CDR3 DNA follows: TGTGCCAGCAGGACCGCGGGGGCCTCCGGGGAGCTGTTTTTT. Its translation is CASRTAGASGELFF.

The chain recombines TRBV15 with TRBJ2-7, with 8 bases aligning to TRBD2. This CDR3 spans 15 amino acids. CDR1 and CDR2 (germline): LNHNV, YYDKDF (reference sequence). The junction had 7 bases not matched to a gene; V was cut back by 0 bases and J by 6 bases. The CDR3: CATSRDREGVREQYF. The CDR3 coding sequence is TGTGCCACCAGCAGAGATCGGGAGGGGGTTCGCGAGCAGTACTTC. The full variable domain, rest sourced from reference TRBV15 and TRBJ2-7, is DAMVIQNPRYQVTQFGKPVTLSCSQTLNHNVMYWYQQKSSQAPKLLFHYYDKDFNNEADTPDNFQSRRPNTSFCFLDIRSPGLGDTAMYLCATSRDREGVREQYFGPGTRLTVT.

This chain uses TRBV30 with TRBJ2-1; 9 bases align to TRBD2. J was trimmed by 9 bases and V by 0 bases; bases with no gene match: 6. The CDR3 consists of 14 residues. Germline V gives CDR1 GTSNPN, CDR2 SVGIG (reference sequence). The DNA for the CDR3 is TGTGCCTGGAGTGTAGCGGGGGGATGGAGTGAGCAGTTCTTC. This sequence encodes CAWSVAGGWSEQFF.

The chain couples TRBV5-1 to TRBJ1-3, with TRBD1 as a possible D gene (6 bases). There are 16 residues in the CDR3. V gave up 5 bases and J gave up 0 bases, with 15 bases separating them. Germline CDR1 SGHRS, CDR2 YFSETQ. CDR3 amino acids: CASRQGFPSSGNTIYF. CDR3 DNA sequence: TGCGCCAGCAGGCAGGGGTTTCCATCCTCTGGAAACACCATATATTTT.

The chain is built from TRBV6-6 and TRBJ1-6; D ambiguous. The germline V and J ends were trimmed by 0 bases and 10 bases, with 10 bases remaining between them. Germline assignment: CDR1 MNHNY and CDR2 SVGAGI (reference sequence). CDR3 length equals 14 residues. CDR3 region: CASSYSGSKSPLHF. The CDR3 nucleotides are TGTGCCAGCAGTTACTCGGGCTCAAAATCACCCCTCCACTTT.

The CDR3 bases are TGCAGTGCTAGTACGCCTAGCGGGGGCGGCACAGATACGCAGTATTTT. Its protein is CSASTPSGGGTDTQYF. V gene TRBV20-1 combines with J gene TRBJ2-3; 10 bases fit TRBD2. Germline V gene data show CDR1 as DFQATT and CDR2 as SNEGSKA (reference sequence). This CDR3 comprises 16 residues. With 3 bases clipped from V and 1 base from J, the junction kept 7 bases outside the gene matches.

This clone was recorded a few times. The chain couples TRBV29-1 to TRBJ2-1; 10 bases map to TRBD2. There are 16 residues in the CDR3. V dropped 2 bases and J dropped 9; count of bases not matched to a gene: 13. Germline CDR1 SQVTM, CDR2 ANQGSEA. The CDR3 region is CSVEPFRAGGQGEQFF. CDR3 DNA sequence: TGCAGCGTTGAACCCTTTCGAGCGGGGGGGCAGGGTGAGCAGTTCTTC.

CDR3 loop: CASSQDWRAVLQETQYF. As DNA, the CDR3 is TGCGCCAGCAGCCAAGACTGGCGAGCGGTTTTGCAAGAGACCCAGTACTTC. The rearrangement uses TRBV4-1 and TRBJ2-5; possibly TRBD2 for D (5 bases). The CDR3 totals 17 residues. V lost 0 bases to trimming and J lost 2 bases, with 16 bases between them. Germline V gives CDR1 MGHRA, CDR2 YSYEKL.

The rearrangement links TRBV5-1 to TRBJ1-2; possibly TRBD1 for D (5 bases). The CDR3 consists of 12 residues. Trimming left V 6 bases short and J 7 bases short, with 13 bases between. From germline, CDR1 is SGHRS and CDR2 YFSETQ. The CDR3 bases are TGCGCCAGCAAGGAGTCTAGGGGTGGCTACACCTTC. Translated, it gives CASKESRGGYTF. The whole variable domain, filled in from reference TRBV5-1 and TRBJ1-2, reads KAGVTQTPRYLIKTRGQQVTLSCSPISGHRSVSWYQQTPGQGLQFLFEYFSETQRNKGNFPGRFSGRQFSNSRSEMNVSTLELGDSALYLCASKESRGGYTFGSGTRLTVV.

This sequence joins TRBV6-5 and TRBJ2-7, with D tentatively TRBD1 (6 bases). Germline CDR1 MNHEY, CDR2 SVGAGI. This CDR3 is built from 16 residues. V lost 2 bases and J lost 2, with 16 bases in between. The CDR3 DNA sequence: TGTGCCAGCAGTTACACAAGGACAGTGAAAACCTACGAGCAGTACTTC. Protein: CASSYTRTVKTYEQYF.

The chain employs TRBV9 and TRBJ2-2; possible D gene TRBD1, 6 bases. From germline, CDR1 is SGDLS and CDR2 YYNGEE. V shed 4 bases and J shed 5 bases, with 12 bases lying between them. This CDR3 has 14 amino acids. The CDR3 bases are TGTGCCAGCAGCCCCTACGACAGGACCGGGGAGCTGTTTTTT. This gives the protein CASSPYDRTGELFF.

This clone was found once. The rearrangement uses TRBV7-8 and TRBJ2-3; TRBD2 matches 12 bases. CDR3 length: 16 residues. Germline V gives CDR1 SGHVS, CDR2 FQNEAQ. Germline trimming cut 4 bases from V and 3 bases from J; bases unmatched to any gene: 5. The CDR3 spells CASSSLAGGRTDTQYF. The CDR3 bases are TGTGCCAGCAGCTCACTAGCGGGGGGAAGGACAGATACGCAGTATTTT.

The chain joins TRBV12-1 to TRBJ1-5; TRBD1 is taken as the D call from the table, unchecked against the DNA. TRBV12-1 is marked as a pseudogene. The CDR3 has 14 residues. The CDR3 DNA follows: TGTGCCAGCCCAAAGGGACAAGGTTCCCAGCCCCAGCATTTT. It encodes CASPKGQGSQPQHF.

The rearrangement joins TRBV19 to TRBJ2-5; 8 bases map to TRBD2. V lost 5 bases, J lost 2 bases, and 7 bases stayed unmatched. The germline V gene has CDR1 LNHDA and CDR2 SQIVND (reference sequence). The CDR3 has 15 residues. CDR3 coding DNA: TGTGCCAGTAGTTCTCTCGGGGGGGGGCAAGAGACCCAGTACTTC. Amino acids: CASSSLGGGQETQYF.